The 29 T cell receptor beta chains in this list originate from one sample, sequenced in a study of T cell changes during pregnancy in multiple sclerosis. Sequencing was performed with immunoSEQ multiplex PCR; in TCRdb, only in-frame clones are kept and a portion is missing. The data hold 45,000 to 70,000 clones, with approximately 92% observed a single time. The sequencing here drew on CD4+ T cells from peripheral blood mononuclear cells, taken after pregnancy. All receptors come from a female donor with multiple sclerosis, enrolled in a pregnancy study.

This rearrangement joins TRBV9 to TRBJ2-3; 12 bases fit TRBD2. The V gene's germline CDR1 is SGDLS and CDR2 YYNGEE. The CDR3 length is 16 residues. The V segment lost 3 bases and the J segment 1 base; nucleotides outside the gene matches: 3. The CDR3 protein is CASSAWTSGGTDTQYF. For the CDR3, the DNA is TGTGCCAGCAGCGCGTGGACTAGCGGGGGCACAGATACGCAGTATTTT.

This clone was picked up one time. The sample carries other DNA sequences with the same CDR3. The chain uses TRBV9 and TRBJ2-5; TRBD2 agrees at 8 bases. Looked up from germline, CDR1 is SGDLS and CDR2 is YYNGEE. V shed 2 bases and J 7 bases; nucleotides not matched to a gene: 1. The CDR3 totals 12 residues. The CDR3 here is CASSVAGGTQYF. Here the CDR3 DNA reads TGTGCCAGCAGCGTTGCGGGGGGGACCCAGTACTTC.

The chain carries TRBV2 and TRBJ1-2, with D perhaps TRBD1 (6 bases). The V end was cut by 6 bases, the J end by 7 bases, with 15 bases between. This CDR3 spans 13 amino acids. Germline CDR1 is SNHLY and CDR2 is FYNNEI. The chain's CDR3 is CASRTAGAGGYTF. The CDR3 DNA reads as TGTGCCAGCAGGACCGCAGGGGCGGGTGGCTACACCTTC.

J is TRBJ1-2 and V is TRBV29-1; the match to TRBD1 covers 8 bases. The CDR3 loop spans 13 amino acids. V trimming: 7 bases; J trimming: 4 bases; junction bases outside the gene matches: 8. Germline V CDR1 and CDR2: SQVTM, ANQGSEA. CDR3 sequence: CSGAGGRGYGYTF. CDR3 coding DNA: TGCAGCGGGGCAGGGGGCAGAGGCTATGGCTACACCTTC.

This chain uses TRBV7-9 with TRBJ1-5; 9 nucleotides match TRBD1. Germline CDR1 is SEHNR and CDR2 is FQNEAQ (reference sequence). V was clipped by 8 bases and J by 6 bases; unmatched bases: 11. The CDR3 is made up of 15 amino acids. The CDR3 DNA reads TGTGCCAGCGCACCAACAGGGGGCAGAGGTCAGCCCCAGCATTTT. Its translation: CASAPTGGRGQPQHF.

This clone was recorded once. V and J are TRBV5-8 and TRBJ2-1; 7 bases agree with TRBD2. Germline lookup yields CDR1 SGHTS and CDR2 YDEGEE. After removal of 0 bases from V and 3 bases from J, the junction contained 6 bases not matched to a gene. The CDR3 contains 16 residues. The CDR3 loop is CASSLAVRTSYNEQFF. The CDR3, as DNA: TGTGCCAGCAGCTTGGCCGTCCGGACTAGCTACAATGAGCAGTTCTTC.

The chain combines TRBV9 with TRBJ2-7; D is perhaps TRBD2 (6 bases). The ends were cut back, 2 bases at V and 3 bases at J, with 12 bases in the middle. The V gene's germline CDR1 is SGDLS and CDR2 YYNGEE. CDR3 length: 14 amino acids. The CDR3 reads CASSVAGTHYEQYF. The CDR3, as DNA: TGTGCCAGCAGCGTCGCCGGGACTCACTACGAGCAGTACTTC.

This chain uses TRBV6-6 with TRBJ1-4, with TRBD1 identical over 8 bases. Per the germline V gene, CDR1 is MNHNY and CDR2 is SVGAGI (reference sequence). V shed 8 bases, J shed 6 bases, and the junction held 8 bases outside the gene matches. The CDR3 has 14 residues. CDR3: CASGTGTGDEKLFF. The CDR3 bases are TGTGCCAGCGGGACCGGGACAGGAGATGAAAAACTGTTTTTT.

V is TRBV7-2 and J is TRBJ1-3, with 7 bases lining up with TRBD1. The CDR3 consists of 15 residues. V trimming: 1 base; J trimming: 10 bases; junction bases outside the gene matches: 10. From germline, CDR1 is SGHTA and CDR2 FQGNSA. The CDR3 loop reads CASSLVEGTASTIYF. In DNA form, the CDR3 reads TGTGCCAGCAGCTTAGTAGAGGGGACAGCCTCAACCATATATTTT.

J is TRBJ1-5 and V is TRBV23-1; D possibly corresponds to TRBD1 (6 bases). TRBV23-1 is an ORF, and what it does is uncertain. Trimming pared 0 bases from V and 9 bases from J, leaving 15 bases between. The CDR3 runs to 15 residues. CDR3 residues: CASSQSRGGQWPQHF. CDR3 DNA: TGCGCCAGCAGTCAATCGAGGGGGGGCCAATGGCCCCAGCATTTT.

The rearrangement uses TRBV7-2 and TRBJ2-7; TRBD2 is a possible D gene (5 bases). Trimming shortened V by 1 base and J by 1 base, and 8 bases separated the two germline ends. This CDR3 is built from 14 residues. Germline CDR1 and CDR2: SGHTA and FQGNSA. The chain's CDR3 is CASSLGTGSYEQYF. CDR3 sequence (DNA): TGTGCCAGCAGCTTAGGGACTGGATCCTACGAGCAGTACTTC.

The gene calls are TRBV9 and TRBJ2-2; 7 nucleotides align to TRBD1. Losses at the gene ends were 2 bases for V and 7 bases for J; bases not matched to a gene: 5. The CDR3 is 14 residues long. Germline CDR1 reads SGDLS; CDR2 reads YYNGEE. The CDR3 protein is CASSVTGIIGELFF. DNA for the CDR3: TGTGCCAGCAGCGTGACAGGGATCATCGGGGAGCTGTTTTTT.

The CDR3 region has the DNA TGTGCCAGTAGTACGGCCGGGACAGGGAACTATGGCTACACCTTC. It specifies CASSTAGTGNYGYTF. The chain links TRBV19 to TRBJ1-2, with TRBD1 identical over 9 bases. V was clipped by 4 bases and J by 2 bases; unmatched bases: 5. Germline CDR1 LNHDA, CDR2 SQIVND (reference sequence). This CDR3 is built from 15 residues.

The chain combines TRBV7-2 with TRBJ2-1; the D is unclear. The CDR3 runs to 11 residues. The germline V and J ends were trimmed by 5 bases and 8 bases, with 7 bases remaining between them. Germline V gene lookup returns CDR1 SGHTA and CDR2 FQGNSA. The CDR3: CASSRSYEQFF. DNA for the CDR3: TGTGCCAGCAGCCGGAGCTATGAGCAGTTCTTC.

On this clone: One end of the junction varies from germline; a read error may be responsible. The chain combines TRBV19 with TRBJ2-7; 9 nucleotides agree with TRBD1. The CDR3 covers 13 residues. Germline assignment: CDR1 LNHDA and CDR2 SQIVND (reference sequence). The CDR3: CASRSRDRAVLGF. CDR3 nucleotides: TGTGCCAGTAGAAGCCGGGACAGGGCTGTACTGGGGTTC.

J is TRBJ2-7 and V is TRBV27, with a tentative D call TRBD1 (6 bases). The CDR3 totals 15 residues. The V end was cut by 6 bases, the J end by 4 bases, with 19 bases between. Germline values: CDR1 MNHEY, CDR2 SMNVEV (reference sequence). The CDR3 DNA reads TGTGCCAGCAGCCTAGACAGGTTAAACCCATACGAGCAGTACTTC. Its translation is CASSLDRLNPYEQYF.

This chain uses TRBV29-1 with TRBJ1-2, with 8 bases that match TRBD1. Germline assignment: CDR1 SQVTM and CDR2 ANQGSEA. The CDR3 length is 12 residues. Germline trimming cut 6 bases from V and 6 bases from J; bases unmatched to any gene: 6. CDR3 residues: CSVGDRPHGYTF. In DNA form, the CDR3 reads TGCAGCGTGGGGGACAGGCCGCATGGCTACACCTTC.

V gene TRBV7-8 combines with J gene TRBJ2-3, with 9 bases lining up with TRBD2. This CDR3 has 20 residues. V trimming: 4 bases; J trimming: 2 bases; junction bases outside the gene matches: 19. Germline assignment: CDR1 SGHVS and CDR2 FQNEAQ. The chain's CDR3 is CASSSGSFVAGATSTDTQYF. CDR3 nucleotides: TGTGCCAGCAGCTCCGGGTCCTTCGTAGCGGGGGCTACCTCCACAGATACGCAGTATTTT. Together with reference TRBV7-8 and TRBJ2-3, the CDR3 gives the full variable domain: GAGVSQSPRYKVAKRGQDVALRCDPISGHVSLFWYQQALGQGPEFLTYFQNEAQLDKSGLPSDRFFAERPEGSVSTLKIQRTQQEDSAVYLCASSSGSFVAGATSTDTQYFGPGTRLTVL.

The chain joins TRBV7-9 to TRBJ2-1; possibly TRBD2 for D (7 bases). Trimming left V 3 bases short and J 5 bases short, with 14 bases between. CDR1 and CDR2 (germline): SEHNR, FQNEAQ (reference sequence). This CDR3 is 15 amino acids long. This CDR3 is CASSFGSGGNNEQFF. The CDR3 DNA reads as TGTGCCAGCAGCTTTGGGTCGGGGGGCAACAATGAGCAGTTCTTC.

The chain has TRBV14 and TRBJ2-5, with D perhaps TRBD2 (6 bases). Germline V lookup: CDR1 SGHDN, CDR2 FVKESK. The CDR3 sequence is 15 residues long. Trimming took off 3 bases at V and 0 bases at J, with 11 bases between the two ends. The CDR3 region has the DNA TGTGCCAGCAGCCAGGCCGGACTAAACCAAGAGACCCAGTACTTC. It codes for CASSQAGLNQETQYF.

The chain joins TRBV4-2 to TRBJ1-1; maybe TRBD1 (5 bases). Deletions cut 3 bases from V and 4 bases from J, with 6 bases between. The CDR3 runs to 12 residues. Germline V gives CDR1 LGHNA, CDR2 YNFKEQ. CDR3 DNA sequence: TGTGCCAGCAGCCAGCAGGGCACTGAAGCTTTCTTT. It translates to CASSQQGTEAFF.

This chain links TRBV2 with TRBJ2-3; 10 bases map to TRBD1. CDR3 size: 14 residues. Per germline, CDR1 SNHLY and CDR2 FYNNEI. Trimming cost V 7 bases and J 4 bases; bases outside gene matches: 5. The CDR3: CASKVTGGSDTQYF. The CDR3 nucleotides are TGTGCCAGCAAAGTGACAGGGGGCTCAGATACGCAGTATTTT.

The chain links TRBV10-3 to TRBJ2-1; D call uncertain. Trimming shortened V by 3 bases and J by 8 bases, and 8 bases separated the two germline ends. The CDR3 is made up of 12 amino acids. Per the germline V gene, CDR1 is ENHRY and CDR2 is SYGVKD. CDR3 protein: CAISERGDEQFF. In DNA, the CDR3 is TGTGCCATCAGTGAACGAGGAGATGAGCAGTTCTTC.

The chain couples TRBV5-6 to TRBJ1-2; D call uncertain. The germline V gene has CDR1 SGHDT and CDR2 YYEEEE. Trimming left V 4 bases short and J 8 bases short, with 24 bases between. The CDR3 sequence is 16 residues long. CDR3: CASSEDGLGRLGGYTF. CDR3 coding DNA: TGTGCCAGCAGCGAGGACGGTTTAGGGAGGCTGGGCGGCTACACCTTC.

The chain employs TRBV4-3 and TRBJ1-6; D gene unclear. V lost 1 base to trimming and J lost 7 bases, with 11 bases between them. The CDR3 covers 15 residues. CDR1 is LGHNA, CDR2 YSLEER, per germline. CDR3 sequence (DNA): TGCGCCAGCAGCCAAGTACTGGGCCAGAATTCACCCCTCCACTTT. Translated, it gives CASSQVLGQNSPLHF.

This chain uses TRBV18 with TRBJ2-5, with D possibly TRBD1 on 8 matching bases. V was pared by 3 bases and J by 6 bases, with 14 bases between. This CDR3 region has 14 residues. CDR1 and CDR2 (germline): KGHSH, LQKENI. CDR3 nucleotide sequence: TGTGCCAGCTCACCCGACAGGGGAGGGAAGACCCAGTACTTC. This gives the protein CASSPDRGGKTQYF.

V is TRBV2 and J is TRBJ1-2; 7 bases map to TRBD1. The CDR3 has 13 amino acids. Germline trimming cut 3 bases from V and 2 bases from J; bases unmatched to any gene: 0. CDR1 and CDR2 from the germline V gene are SNHLY and FYNNEI. Here the CDR3 reads CASSDRGNYGYTF. CDR3 nucleotide sequence: TGTGCCAGCAGTGACAGGGGGAACTATGGCTACACCTTC.

The gene calls are TRBV6-4 and TRBJ1-4; a possible D gene is TRBD1 (6 bases). The CDR3 totals 15 residues. The germline CDR1 and CDR2 sequences are MRHNA and SNTAGT. The V and J ends lost 6 bases and 7 bases respectively, with 18 bases between them. CDR3 protein: CASSKGPGGGEKLFF. Written as DNA, the CDR3 is TGTGCCAGCAGCAAAGGCCCGGGAGGGGGTGAAAAACTGTTTTTT.

The V call is TRBV9, the J call TRBJ1-3; possibly TRBD1 for D (5 bases). Germline loops: CDR1 SGDLS, CDR2 YYNGEE. The CDR3 runs to 17 residues. Trimming cost V 1 base and J 1 base, with 15 bases left between them. CDR3 nucleotides: TGTGCCAGCAGCGTACTCGCCAGGGTCTCATCTGGAAACACCATATATTTT. Encoded protein: CASSVLARVSSGNTIYF.